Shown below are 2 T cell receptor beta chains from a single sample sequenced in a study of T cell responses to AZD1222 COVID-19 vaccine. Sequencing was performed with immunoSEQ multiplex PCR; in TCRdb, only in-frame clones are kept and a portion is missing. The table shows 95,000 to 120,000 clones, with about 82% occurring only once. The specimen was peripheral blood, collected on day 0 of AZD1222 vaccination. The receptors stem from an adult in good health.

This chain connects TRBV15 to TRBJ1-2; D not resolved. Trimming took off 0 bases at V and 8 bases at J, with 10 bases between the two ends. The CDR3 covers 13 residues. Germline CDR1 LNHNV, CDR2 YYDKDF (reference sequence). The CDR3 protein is CATSREYVGGYTF. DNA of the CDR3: TGTGCCACCAGCAGAGAATATGTGGGAGGCTACACCTTC.

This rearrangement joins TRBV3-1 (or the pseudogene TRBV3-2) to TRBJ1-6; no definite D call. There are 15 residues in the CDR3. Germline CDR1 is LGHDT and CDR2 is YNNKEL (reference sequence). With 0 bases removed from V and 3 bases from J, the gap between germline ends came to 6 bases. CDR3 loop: CASSQDGVYNSPLHF. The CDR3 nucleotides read TGTGCCAGCAGCCAAGACGGGGTCTATAATTCACCCCTCCACTTT.